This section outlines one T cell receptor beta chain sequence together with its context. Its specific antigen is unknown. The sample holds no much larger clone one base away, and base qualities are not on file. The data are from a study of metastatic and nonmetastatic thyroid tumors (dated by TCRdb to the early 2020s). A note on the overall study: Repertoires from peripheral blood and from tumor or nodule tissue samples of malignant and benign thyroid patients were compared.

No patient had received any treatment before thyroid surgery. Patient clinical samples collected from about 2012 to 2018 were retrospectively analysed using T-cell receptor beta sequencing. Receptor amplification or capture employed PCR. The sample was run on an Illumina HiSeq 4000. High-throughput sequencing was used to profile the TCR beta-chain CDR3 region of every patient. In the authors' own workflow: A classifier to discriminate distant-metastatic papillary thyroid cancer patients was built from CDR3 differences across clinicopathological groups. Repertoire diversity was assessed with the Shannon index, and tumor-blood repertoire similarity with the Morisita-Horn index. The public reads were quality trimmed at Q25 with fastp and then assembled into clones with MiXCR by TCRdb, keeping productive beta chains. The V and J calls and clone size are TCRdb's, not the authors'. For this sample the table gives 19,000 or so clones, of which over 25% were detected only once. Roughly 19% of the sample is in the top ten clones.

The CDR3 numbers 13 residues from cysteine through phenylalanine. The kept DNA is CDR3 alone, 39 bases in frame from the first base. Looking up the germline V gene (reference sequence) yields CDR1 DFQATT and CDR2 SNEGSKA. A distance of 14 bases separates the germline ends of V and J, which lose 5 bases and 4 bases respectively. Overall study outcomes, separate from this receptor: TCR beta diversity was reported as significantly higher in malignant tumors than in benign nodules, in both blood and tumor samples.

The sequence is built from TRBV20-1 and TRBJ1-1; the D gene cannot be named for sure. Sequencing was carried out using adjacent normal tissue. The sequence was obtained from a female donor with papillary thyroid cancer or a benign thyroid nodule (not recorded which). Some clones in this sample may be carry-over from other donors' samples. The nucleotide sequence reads TGCAGTGCTCCCTATGATGTTGGCACTGAAGCTTTCTTT. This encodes CSAPYDVGTEAFF.